Listed here is a single T cell receptor (beta chain). The entry originates in a study of blood T cell repertoires in COVID-19. From germline, CDR1 is MNHEY and CDR2 SVGAGI. J lost 7 bases, V lost 5 bases, and 10 bases had no gene match. The CDR3 is 14 amino acids. Assay: immunoSEQ multiplex PCR; the TCRdb copy retains only in-frame clones and omits some. In the table there are roughly 220,000 clones, around 89% of which are singletons. The sequenced sample was PBMCs or T cells enriched from blood (not recorded which). This TCR was sampled from a woman aged 25-40 years who had recovered from COVID-19. This sequence joins TRBV6-5 and TRBJ1-1; 7 nucleotides match TRBD1. The CDR3 reads CASSPFDRVDEAFF. The CDR3 bases are TGTGCCAGCAGTCCGTTCGACAGGGTGGATGAAGCTTTCTTT.